The 5 T cell receptor beta chains presented below share a single source sample, sequenced in a study of blood T cell repertoires in COVID-19. Sequenced by immunoSEQ multiplex PCR; TCRdb stores in-frame clones only, minus some. The sample yields about 400,000 clones, 88% seen once. Sequenced input: PBMCs or T cells enriched from blood (not recorded which). All receptors derive from a woman aged 40 to 50 with acute COVID-19.

The chain links TRBV5-1 to TRBJ1-4; 7 bases map to TRBD1. From germline, CDR1 is SGHRS and CDR2 YFSETQ. The CDR3 is 17 residues long. The J segment lost 5 bases and the V segment lost 3 bases, leaving 13 bases of the junction unmatched. The CDR3 protein is CASSSRPPGTANEKLFF. Here the CDR3 DNA reads TGCGCCAGCAGCTCCCGACCCCCCGGGACAGCAAATGAAAAACTGTTTTTT.

V gene TRBV18 combines with J gene TRBJ1-1; 8 positions agree with TRBD1. This CDR3 region has 14 residues. V dropped 3 bases and J dropped 5; count of bases not matched to a gene: 5. Germline V gene lookup returns CDR1 KGHSH and CDR2 LQKENI. Written as DNA, the CDR3 is TGTGCCAGCTCACCGGGACAGGTAGTGACTGAAGCTTTCTTT. Protein product: CASSPGQVVTEAFF.

CDR3 region: CASSKQGNTIYF. The CDR3 DNA follows: TGTGCCAGCAGCAAACAGGGAAACACCATATATTTT. The gene calls are TRBV14 and TRBJ1-3, with D unresolved. Germline values: CDR1 SGHDN, CDR2 FVKESK. The ends were cut back, 5 bases at V and 4 bases at J, with 6 bases in the middle. CDR3 length: 12 residues.

The genes are TRBV7-9 and TRBJ2-7; the D gene is possibly TRBD1 (5 bases). Trimming took off 4 bases at V and 2 bases at J, with 12 bases between the two ends. Germline V CDR1 and CDR2: SEHNR, FQNEAQ (reference sequence). The CDR3 consists of 14 residues. The CDR3, as DNA: TGTGCCAGCAGCTCCAGGGTCCCCCCCTACGAGCAGTACTTC. Its translation: CASSSRVPPYEQYF. The full variable domain, with the rest looked up from reference TRBV7-9 and TRBJ2-7, is DTGVSQNPRHKITKRGQNVTFRCDPISEHNRLYWYRQTLGQGPEFLTYFQNEAQLEKSRLLSDRFSAERPKGSFSTLEIQRTEQGDSAMYLCASSSRVPPYEQYFGPGTRLTVT.

This rearrangement joins TRBV30 to TRBJ1-6, with 8 positions matching TRBD1. V lost 5 bases to trimming and J lost 9 bases; unmatched junction nucleotides: 6. CDR3 size: 13 residues. Germline CDR1 and CDR2: GTSNPN and SVGIG (reference sequence). CDR3 sequence (DNA): TGTGCCTGGGGGGAAGACAGGGGTTCACCCCTCCACTTT. The encoded protein is CAWGEDRGSPLHF. Complete variable domain (other parts from reference TRBV30 and TRBJ1-6): SQTIHQWPATLVQPVGSPLSLECTVEGTSNPNLYWYRQAAGRGLQLLFYSVGIGQISSEVPQNLSASRPQDRQFILSSKKLLLSDSGFYLCAWGEDRGSPLHFGNGTRLTVT.